Each of the 4 T cell receptor beta chains below was sequenced from the same sample in a study of blood T cell repertoires in COVID-19. Here immunoSEQ multiplex PCR was the method, and the copy in TCRdb shows in-frame clones only, minus some. The table has approximately 140,000 clones, around 86% seen once. Sequencing input: peripheral blood. The origin of the receptors is a man aged 70 or older with acute or convalescent COVID-19.

The chain couples TRBV3-1 (or the pseudogene TRBV3-2) to TRBJ2-3; 13 bases align to TRBD2. With V trimmed by 4 bases and J by 0 bases, 4 bases remained unmatched. CDR1 LGHDT and CDR2 YNNKEL come from the germline V gene (reference sequence). The CDR3 is 17 residues long. In DNA, the CDR3 is TGTGCCAGCAGCCCGGGACTAGCGGGAACTAGCACAGATACGCAGTATTTT. This encodes CASSPGLAGTSTDTQYF.

This clone was picked up one time. The V and J genes are TRBV3-1 (or the pseudogene TRBV3-2) and TRBJ2-5, with 12 bases aligning to TRBD2. With 3 bases clipped from V and 2 bases from J, the junction kept 1 base outside the gene matches. This CDR3 comprises 15 residues. Germline CDR1 is LGHDT and CDR2 is YNNKEL (reference sequence). DNA of the CDR3: TGTGCCAGCAGCCAGACTAGCGGGAGACAAGAGACCCAGTACTTC. Its translation is CASSQTSGRQETQYF.

This rearrangement joins TRBV19 to TRBJ1-1; perhaps TRBD1 as D (5 bases). The germline V gene has CDR1 LNHDA and CDR2 SQIVND (reference sequence). This CDR3 has 13 amino acids. The ends were cut back, 4 bases at V and 7 bases at J, with 13 bases in the middle. In DNA form, the CDR3 reads TGTGCCAGTAGTAAACAGACAGCCTTTGAAGCTTTCTTT. Translated, it gives CASSKQTAFEAFF.

This sequence joins TRBV6-5 and TRBJ1-1, with D maybe TRBD1 (5 bases). The CDR3 spans 13 residues. The V and J ends lost 6 bases and 7 bases respectively, with 15 bases between them. Per the germline V gene, CDR1 is MNHEY and CDR2 is SVGAGI. The DNA of the CDR3 is TGTGCCAGCAGACTTGACCGTAGGGGTGAAGCTTTCTTT. Encoded protein: CASRLDRRGEAFF.